This T cell receptor (beta chain) stems from a study of T cells in Graves' hyperthyroidism and ophthalmopathy (dated by TCRdb to the late 2010s). Background for the entire study: Peripheral blood samples were taken at the time of initial diagnosis, prior to any treatment. TCR V-J signatures able to tell the groups apart were searched for in a discovery cohort of more than 90 patients, of whom more than 40 had Graves' ophthalmopathy and some 60 had stable Graves' hyperthyroidism. Prospective prediction of ophthalmopathy was tested in an independent validation cohort of approximately 19 hyperthyroidism patients and 17 patients who later progressed to ophthalmopathy. The roughly 91 discovery patients were randomly split 7:3 into training and test sets. In about six Graves' hyperthyroidism patients, the study also compared T-cell repertoires from thyroid tissue with T-cell repertoires from blood. After sampling, hyperthyroidism patients received methimazole starting at 30 mg daily, and ophthalmopathy patients received high-dose intravenous methylprednisolone. The paper reports TCR Vbeta CDR3 sequencing of 135 peripheral blood samples: under 45 ophthalmopathy, roughly 80 hyperthyroidism and around 17 progressor patients. Points the paper makes about the study in general: Ophthalmopathy was separated from stable hyperthyroidism by a 13 V-J signature model, with around 90% sensitivity and roughly 81% specificity obtained in cross-validation and 80%/75% obtained in testing. Sample size was not statistically predetermined, and investigators were not blinded to group allocation. Most expanded thyroid clonotypes (frequency above 0.001) were also found in blood, which suggests that blood repertoires may mirror thyroid immune responses. During validation, the model predicted progression to ophthalmopathy a median of approximately 6.5 months ahead of onset, with almost 71% sensitivity and roughly 75% specificity.

Stable Graves' hyperthyroidism was defined as the absence of progression to ophthalmopathy over 18 months of follow-up. Hyperthyroidism patients were newly diagnosed, had a disease duration of under 2 months, and were aged 18 to 65 years. Exclusion was applied to patients with uncontrolled infections, other autoimmune diseases, pregnancy or lactation. Diagnoses relied on clinical symptoms, serum thyroxine and TRAb, thyroid ultrasound and orbital computed tomography. Ficoll-Paque density gradient centrifugation was used to isolate PBMCs from 10 ml of fresh peripheral blood. Total RNA was extracted using Trizol reagent, and RNA quality was assessed on an Agilent 2100 Bioanalyzer. Amplification of TCR beta CDR3 regions was carried out from RNA transcripts. The first round of RT-PCR for the TCR CDR3 was performed with the HTBI primer set and the Qiagen OneStep RT-PCR kit. A second multiplex PCR round built the libraries, followed by size selection and purification. Sequencing of the libraries was done on an Illumina HiSeq2000 using paired-end 100 bp reads. The authors' pipeline ran thus. Raw data were processed with SOAPnuke, discarding reads with adapters, uncalled bases, mean Phred below 15, or no exact constant-primer or identifier match. High-quality paired reads were merged using COPE v1.2.5, and each unique nucleotide sequence was defined as a clonotype. Clonotypes were aligned to IMGT TRBV, TRBD and TRBJ reference segments using MiTCR v1.1. Analysis was restricted to V-J combinations with a frequency above 0.0001, which covered about 99% of repertoires. The TCS score was defined as F50 (clonal expansion) divided by E x V (chaos), with BLOSUM62-based TCRdist calculated between CDR3 peptides within each V-J. Welch's t-statistics and random forest reduced roughly 530 V-J features to roughly 13, which were used in a naive Bayes classifier (R e1071). The public reads were reanalyzed by TCRdb: fastp trimming at Q25, MiXCR alignment, in-frame beta chains only. For every CDR3 protein sequence, its rows merge into one entry that carries the most common genes and DNA. The V and J calls were not made by the authors but by TCRdb's processing. Present in this sample are roughly 420,000 distinct CDR3 sequences, around a sixth of which were seen just once. Roughly 7.7% of the sample is held by the ten biggest clonotypes.

This clonotype was recorded many times. This clone's antigen is unknown. Base quality data are lacking; no much larger clone is found one base away. The sequence derives from a woman under 30 with Graves' hyperthyroidism. Sequencing was performed on blood.

The CDR3 region: CASNGRGQETQYF. The nucleotide sequence is TGTGCCAGCAACGGGCGGGGACAAGAGACCCAGTACTTC. The rearranged chain carries TRBV11-3 and TRBJ2-5; TRBD2 could be the D gene, as 6 bases match. The germline V gene gives CDR1 as SGHNT and CDR2 as YENEEA. The CDR3 measures 13 amino acids from cysteine to phenylalanine. Here the CDR3 DNA is all that survives: 39 bases in frame from base 1. V is pared back by 7 bases and J by 2 bases, with 11 bases lying between the germline termini.